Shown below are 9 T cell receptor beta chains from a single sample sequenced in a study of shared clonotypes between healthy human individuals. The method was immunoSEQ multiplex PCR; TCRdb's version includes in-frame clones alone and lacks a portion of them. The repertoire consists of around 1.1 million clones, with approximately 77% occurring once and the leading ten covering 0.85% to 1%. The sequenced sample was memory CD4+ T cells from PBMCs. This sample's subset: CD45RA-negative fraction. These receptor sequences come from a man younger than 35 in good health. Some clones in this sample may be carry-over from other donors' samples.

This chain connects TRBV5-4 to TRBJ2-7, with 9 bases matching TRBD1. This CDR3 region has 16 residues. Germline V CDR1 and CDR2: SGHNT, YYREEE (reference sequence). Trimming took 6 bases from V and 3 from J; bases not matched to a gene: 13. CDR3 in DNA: TGTGCCAGCAACCCCCGCCCGACAGGGGGATTCTACGAGCAGTACTTC. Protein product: CASNPRPTGGFYEQYF. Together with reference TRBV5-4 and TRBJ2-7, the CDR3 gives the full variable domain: ETGVTQSPTHLIKTRGQQVTLRCSSQSGHNTVSWYQQALGQGPQFIFQYYREEENGRGNFPPRFSGLQFPNYSSELNVNALELDDSALYLCASNPRPTGGFYEQYFGPGTRLTVT.

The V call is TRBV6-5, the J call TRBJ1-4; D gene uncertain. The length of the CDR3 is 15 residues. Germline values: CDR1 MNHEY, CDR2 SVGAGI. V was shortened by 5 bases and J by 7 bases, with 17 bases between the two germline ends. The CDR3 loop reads CASSPHLAGSEKLFF. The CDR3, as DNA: TGTGCCAGCAGTCCTCACTTAGCGGGGTCTGAAAAACTGTTTTTT.

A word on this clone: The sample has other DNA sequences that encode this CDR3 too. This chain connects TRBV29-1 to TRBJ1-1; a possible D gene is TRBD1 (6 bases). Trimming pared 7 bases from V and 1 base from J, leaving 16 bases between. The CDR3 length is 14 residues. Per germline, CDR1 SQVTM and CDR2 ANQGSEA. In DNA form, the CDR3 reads TGCAGCGCCCGCCGGGACAATACGAACACTGAAGCTTTCTTT. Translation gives CSARRDNTNTEAFF.

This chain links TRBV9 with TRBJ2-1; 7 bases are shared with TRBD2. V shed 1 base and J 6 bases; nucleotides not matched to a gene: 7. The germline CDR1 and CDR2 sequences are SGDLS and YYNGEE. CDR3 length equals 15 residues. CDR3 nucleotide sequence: TGTGCCAGCAGCGTAATCAGCGGGGCCATCAATGAGCAGTTCTTC. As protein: CASSVISGAINEQFF.

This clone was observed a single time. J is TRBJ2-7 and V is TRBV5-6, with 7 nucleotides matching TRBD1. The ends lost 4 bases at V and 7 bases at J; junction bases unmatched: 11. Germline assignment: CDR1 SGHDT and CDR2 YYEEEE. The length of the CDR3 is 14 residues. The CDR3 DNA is TGTGCCAGCAGCCGGACAGGAAATCGTCGGGAGCAGTACTTC. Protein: CASSRTGNRREQYF.

CDR3: CATSRNGQTQETQYF. The CDR3 DNA sequence: TGTGCCACCAGCAGAAACGGACAGACCCAAGAGACCCAGTACTTC. The chain carries TRBV15 and TRBJ2-5; TRBD1 is a possible D gene (6 bases). Trimming pared 2 bases from V and 1 base from J, leaving 11 bases between. This CDR3 is built from 15 residues. The germline gives CDR1 LNHNV, CDR2 YYDKDF (reference sequence).

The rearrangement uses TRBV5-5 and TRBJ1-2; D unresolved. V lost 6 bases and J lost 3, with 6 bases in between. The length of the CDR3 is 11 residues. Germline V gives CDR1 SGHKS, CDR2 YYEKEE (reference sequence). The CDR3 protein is CASNLDYGYTF. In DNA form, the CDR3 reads TGTGCCAGCAATTTGGACTATGGCTACACCTTC.

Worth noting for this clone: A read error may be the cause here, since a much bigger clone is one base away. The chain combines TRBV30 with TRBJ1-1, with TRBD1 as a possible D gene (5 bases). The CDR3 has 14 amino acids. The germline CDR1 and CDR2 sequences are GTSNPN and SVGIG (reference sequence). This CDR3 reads CAWSPIRGTAEALF. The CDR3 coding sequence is TGTGCCTGGAGTCCCATAAGGGGCACAGCTGAAGCTCTCTTT.

Written as DNA, the CDR3 is TGTGCCAGCAGTGGGACTAGCGGAAATCATAATACGCAGTATTTT. Protein sequence: CASSGTSGNHNTQYF. The chain uses TRBV2 and TRBJ2-3; TRBD2 agrees at 10 bases. V lost 4 bases to trimming and J lost 7 bases; unmatched junction nucleotides: 8. Germline assignment: CDR1 SNHLY and CDR2 FYNNEI. This CDR3 is built from 15 residues.